The sequence of this TCR beta chain was determined in a study of CD8 T cells in ankylosing spondylitis. A word on this clonotype: Its specificity is unknown.

MiXCR, run by TCRdb on the 5' RACE reads, gives a single entry per CDR3 protein. The sample lists around 210,000 distinct CDR3 sequences, approximately 7.6% occurring once. Study results and caveats: Previously reported in reactive arthritis synovial fluid and blood were some of the motif variants. Disease-linked clones bore a CD8+ phenotype and were relatively rare in peripheral blood.

This TCR derives from a female donor with ankylosing spondylitis or in good health (not recorded which). Material for sequencing was blood, either unsorted or a sorted T cell fraction (not recorded which).

DNA of the CDR3: TGTGCCAGTAGTGACAGGAGCTCTGGGGCCAACGTCCTGACTTTC. It encodes CASSDRSSGANVLTF. The chain links TRBV19 to TRBJ2-6; D perhaps matches TRBD1 (6 bases). Germline V CDR1 and CDR2: LNHDA, SQIVND (reference sequence). The CDR3 has 15 amino acids. With 5 bases removed from V and 0 bases from J, the gap between germline ends came to 8 bases.